This TCR beta chain appears in the sequencing data of a study of early T cells in non-severe SARS-CoV-2 infection. Study results and limitations: Private and CD4 specificities were missed by VDJdb matching, skewed to anti-spike CD8.

This clonotype was detected ten times or more. The antigen remains unidentified. The CDR3 length is 14 residues. The germline gives CDR1 SQVTM, CDR2 ANQGSEA. V was cut by 1 base and J by 2 bases, with 12 bases left in between. MiXCR, run by TCRdb on the 5' RACE reads, gives a single entry per CDR3 protein. In the table there are just under 65,000 distinct CDR3 sequences, roughly 9% of which are singletons. Source: whole blood, taken at baseline. The rearrangement links TRBV29-1 to TRBJ2-7, with unresolved D. This receptor was obtained from an adult who was a healthcare worker with PCR-confirmed SARS-CoV-2 infection or an uninfected control (not recorded which). CDR3 nucleotides: TGCAGCGTTGAAGGGACGGACGACCCCTACGAGCAGTACTTC. Protein product: CSVEGTDDPYEQYF.